What follows are 25 T cell receptor beta chains derived from one specimen sequenced in a study of T cell responses to AZD1222 COVID-19 vaccine. Assay: immunoSEQ multiplex PCR; the TCRdb copy retains only in-frame clones and omits some. The top ten hold roughly 4.5% of the sample, which has roughly 120,000 clones, 87% seen once. This specimen consisted of peripheral blood, obtained 28 days after the second AZD1222 dose. All receptors come from an adult who received the AZD1222 COVID-19 vaccine.

The CDR3 nucleotides read TGTGCCAGCAGTTACGGGTTAGGCAGCGACAATTCACCCCTCCACTTT. Amino acid sequence: CASSYGLGSDNSPLHF. This chain connects TRBV6-5 to TRBJ1-6; D is undetermined. In germline, CDR1 is MNHEY, CDR2 SVGAGI. V shed 2 bases and J shed 7 bases, with 15 bases lying between them. The length of the CDR3 is 16 residues.

The V call is TRBV19, the J call TRBJ1-2; 7 bases align to TRBD1. Germline V gene sequence: CDR1 LNHDA, CDR2 SQIVND (reference sequence). The CDR3 extends over 14 amino acids. V lost 6 bases, J lost 8 bases, and 12 bases stayed unmatched. CDR3 protein: CASRRDSTRAGYTF. In DNA, the CDR3 is TGTGCCAGTAGGCGGGACAGCACTCGTGCAGGCTACACCTTC.

J is TRBJ2-1 and V is TRBV4-3; 8 bases map to TRBD2. The CDR3 runs to 14 residues. V was pared by 4 bases and J by 9 bases, with 8 bases of the junction left unmatched. Germline lookup yields CDR1 LGHNA and CDR2 YSLEER. The CDR3 coding sequence is TGCGCCAGCAGCCCAGCGAGCGGGGGACGTGAGCAGTTCTTC. Translation gives CASSPASGGREQFF.

J is TRBJ1-2 and V is TRBV2; 8 nucleotides align to TRBD1. Germline V gene lookup returns CDR1 SNHLY and CDR2 FYNNEI. Trimming at V came to 6 bases and at J to 0 bases, leaving 6 bases not matched to a gene. The CDR3 is 15 amino acids. In DNA form, the CDR3 reads TGTGCCAGCAGGGATCCGGGACAGGCTAACTATGGCTACACCTTC. This codes for CASRDPGQANYGYTF.

The chain uses TRBV25-1 and TRBJ2-7; possible D gene TRBD2, 5 bases. CDR1 is MGHDK and CDR2 is SYGVNS in the germline V gene. This CDR3 has 15 residues. V lost 1 base, J lost 4 bases, and 14 bases lay in between. CDR3 protein: CASSESGSRTYEQYF. DNA of the CDR3: TGTGCCAGCAGTGAATCGGGAAGTCGTACTTACGAGCAGTACTTC.

V gene TRBV7-8 combines with J gene TRBJ2-7; D not certain. CDR3 length equals 12 residues. The germline V gene has CDR1 SGHVS and CDR2 FQNEAQ. The V end lost 5 bases, the J end lost 2 bases, and 7 bases lay between the germline ends. This chain's CDR3 is CASSLETYEQYF. CDR3 DNA sequence: TGTGCCAGCAGCCTCGAGACCTACGAGCAGTACTTC.

The CDR3 reads CASSENQGSQPQHF. The CDR3 nucleotides read TGTGCCAGCAGTGAAAACCAGGGAAGCCAGCCCCAGCATTTT. The chain employs TRBV2 and TRBJ1-5; possible D gene TRBD1, 5 bases. Germline assignment: CDR1 SNHLY and CDR2 FYNNEI. Trimming stripped 2 bases from V and 7 bases from J, with 12 bases between. The CDR3 runs to 14 residues.

The J gene is TRBJ2-7, the V gene TRBV9; TRBD2 matches at 12 bases. Germline V gene lookup returns CDR1 SGDLS and CDR2 YYNGEE. V lost 4 bases to trimming and J lost 3 bases; unmatched junction nucleotides: 5. The CDR3 totals 15 residues. CDR3: CASSPRGLAGYEQYF. The CDR3 nucleotides are TGTGCCAGCAGCCCCCGGGGACTAGCGGGCTACGAGCAGTACTTC. Drawing the rest from reference TRBV9 and TRBJ2-7, the complete variable domain is DSGVTQTPKHLITATGQRVTLRCSPRSGDLSVYWYQQSLDQGLQFLIQYYNGEERAKGNILERFSAQQFPDLHSELNLSSLELGDSALYFCASSPRGLAGYEQYFGPGTRLTVT.

The V and J genes are TRBV19 and TRBJ2-7, with TRBD2 as a possible D gene (5 bases). The germline gives CDR1 LNHDA, CDR2 SQIVND (reference sequence). The CDR3 runs 13 residues. V gave up 3 bases and J gave up 1 base, with 7 bases separating them. CDR3 DNA: TGTGCCAGTAGTATGGGAGTGTCCTACGAGCAGTACTTC. Its protein is CASSMGVSYEQYF.

J is TRBJ2-2 and V is TRBV7-6; the D gene is possibly TRBD2 (5 bases). There are 17 residues in the CDR3. V was cut by 1 base and J by 8 bases, with 20 bases left in between. Per germline, CDR1 SGHVS and CDR2 FNYEAQ. The CDR3 is CASSLGAGLTVAGELFF. CDR3 bases: TGTGCCAGCAGCTTAGGGGCAGGACTTACAGTTGCGGGGGAGCTGTTTTTT.

The J gene is TRBJ1-5, the V gene TRBV20-1; 10 positions match TRBD1. The CDR3 is made up of 15 amino acids. The V segment lost 3 bases and the J segment 3 bases; nucleotides outside the gene matches: 5. CDR1 and CDR2 from the germline V gene are DFQATT and SNEGSKA (reference sequence). The DNA for the CDR3 is TGCAGTGCTAGTCAGGGGACAGGGGTCAATCAGCCCCAGCATTTT. Translated, it gives CSASQGTGVNQPQHF.

The chain links TRBV5-1 to TRBJ1-2, with TRBD1 as a possible D gene (5 bases). Germline V lookup: CDR1 SGHRS, CDR2 YFSETQ. Trimming took 0 bases from V and 4 from J, leaving 19 bases between them. The CDR3 extends over 17 amino acids. The CDR3 DNA is TGCGCCAGCAGCTTGGTTAGGGGCTCTGACCCATTCTATGGCTACACCTTC. Translating gives CASSLVRGSDPFYGYTF.

The V call is TRBV24-1, the J call TRBJ1-5, with 8 bases that match TRBD1. This CDR3 contains 20 residues. CDR1 and CDR2 from the germline V gene are KGHDR and SFDVKD. V was pared by 2 bases and J by 3 bases, with 17 bases of the junction left unmatched. The chain's CDR3 is CATSDSGTGKMGRTNQPQHF. CDR3 bases: TGTGCCACCAGTGATTCGGGGACAGGTAAGATGGGCAGGACCAATCAGCCCCAGCATTTT.

The V and J genes are TRBV19 and TRBJ1-3; D is uncertain. Germline V gives CDR1 LNHDA, CDR2 SQIVND (reference sequence). The V and J ends lost 7 bases and 7 bases respectively, with 17 bases between them. The CDR3 spans 14 residues. CDR3: CASIPAGAQNTIYF. The DNA for the CDR3 is TGTGCCAGTATCCCCGCAGGCGCTCAGAACACCATATATTTT.

The CDR3 reads CASSFSSSYNEQFF. The CDR3, as DNA: TGTGCCAGCAGTTTTTCCAGCTCCTACAATGAGCAGTTCTTC. The chain has TRBV27 and TRBJ2-1; D not resolved. Deletions cut 3 bases from V and 0 bases from J, with 6 bases between. This CDR3 is 14 amino acids long. Germline CDR1 is MNHEY and CDR2 is SMNVEV (reference sequence).

This sequence joins TRBV18 and TRBJ2-5, with TRBD2 identical over 13 bases. The CDR3 length is 16 residues. Trimming took 5 bases from V and 4 from J; bases not matched to a gene: 7. Germline assignment: CDR1 KGHSH and CDR2 LQKENI. The chain's CDR3 is CASSTTSGGAAETQYF. CDR3 in DNA: TGTGCCAGCTCAACAACTAGCGGGGGGGCCGCAGAGACCCAGTACTTC.

This rearrangement joins TRBV11-3 to TRBJ2-7, with TRBD2 matching 13 bases. Germline CDR1 SGHNT, CDR2 YENEEA. Trimming took 4 bases from V and 0 from J; bases not matched to a gene: 3. The CDR3 has 16 amino acids. For the CDR3, the DNA is TGTGCCAGCAGCTCGGGACTAGCGGGACGCTCCTACGAGCAGTACTTC. This translates into CASSSGLAGRSYEQYF. Combining the CDR3 with reference TRBV11-3 and TRBJ2-7 gives the whole variable domain EAGVVQSPRYKIIEKKQPVAFWCNPISGHNTLYWYLQNLGQGPELLIRYENEEAVDDSQLPKDRFSAERLKGVDSTLKIQPAELGDSAVYLCASSSGLAGRSYEQYFGPGTRLTVT.

The chain's CDR3 is CASSLGGGPLHF. The CDR3 DNA is TGTGCCAGCAGCCTGGGTGGGGGCCCCCTCCACTTT. This chain connects TRBV5-5 to TRBJ1-6, with a possible D match to TRBD1 (6 bases). The CDR3 runs 12 residues. The V gene's germline CDR1 is SGHKS and CDR2 YYEKEE (reference sequence). The ends were cut back, 4 bases at V and 13 bases at J, with 12 bases in the middle.

The chain joins TRBV5-1 to TRBJ2-5; maybe TRBD1 (6 bases). Germline V CDR1 and CDR2: SGHRS, YFSETQ. This CDR3 has 15 amino acids. V lost 0 bases and J lost 4, with 13 bases in between. CDR3 region: CASSLGFRGAETQYF. DNA for the CDR3: TGCGCCAGCAGCTTGGGATTCAGGGGTGCAGAGACCCAGTACTTC. The variable domain in full, with the rest retrieved from reference TRBV5-1 and TRBJ2-5, is KAGVTQTPRYLIKTRGQQVTLSCSPISGHRSVSWYQQTPGQGLQFLFEYFSETQRNKGNFPGRFSGRQFSNSRSEMNVSTLELGDSALYLCASSLGFRGAETQYFGPGTRLLVL.

The chain is built from TRBV7-8 and TRBJ1-2; D possibly corresponds to TRBD1 (6 bases). Germline CDR1 and CDR2: SGHVS and FQNEAQ. Between the trimmed V and J ends, which lost 5 bases and 4 bases, there was a span of 17 bases. This CDR3 has 15 amino acids. The CDR3 coding sequence is TGTGCCAGCAGCCCCAAGAGGGGGACCGTCTATGGCTACACCTTC. It yields the protein CASSPKRGTVYGYTF.

J is TRBJ2-1 and V is TRBV9; possible D gene TRBD2, 6 bases. The V end was cut by 1 base, the J end by 0 bases, with 8 bases between. From germline, CDR1 is SGDLS and CDR2 YYNGEE. The length of the CDR3 is 15 residues. CDR3 loop: CASSVSGLSYNEQFF. CDR3 nucleotides: TGTGCCAGCAGCGTAAGCGGGCTCTCCTACAATGAGCAGTTCTTC.

The genes are TRBV21-1 and TRBJ2-1; TRBD2 is the table's D call and was not checked against the DNA. TRBV21-1 is shown as a pseudogene. This CDR3 is built from 19 residues. This CDR3 is CASSNYSLAGGRAYNEQFF. The CDR3 DNA follows: TGTGCCAGCAGCAATTATTCGCTAGCGGGAGGACGCGCCTACAATGAGCAGTTCTTC.

V gene TRBV18 combines with J gene TRBJ2-1; 14 bases align to TRBD2. V shed 5 bases and J 4 bases; nucleotides not matched to a gene: 1. Germline V CDR1 and CDR2: KGHSH, LQKENI. CDR3 length: 15 amino acids. For the CDR3, the DNA is TGTGCCAGCTCAGGACTAGCGGGGGGATACAATGAGCAGTTCTTC. Its protein is CASSGLAGGYNEQFF.

V and J are TRBV3-1 (or the pseudogene TRBV3-2) and TRBJ1-6; D gene ambiguous. Trimming pared 0 bases from V and 5 bases from J, leaving 8 bases between. The CDR3 extends over 15 amino acids. CDR1 LGHDT and CDR2 YNNKEL come from the germline V gene (reference sequence). The CDR3 sequence is CASSQEGSNNSPLHF. The DNA for the CDR3 is TGTGCCAGCAGCCAAGAGGGAAGCAATAATTCACCCCTCCACTTT.

The J gene is TRBJ1-1, the V gene TRBV19, with 9 nucleotides matching TRBD1. This CDR3 has 13 residues. Trimming removed 6 bases from V and 5 bases from J; junction bases left unmatched: 4. CDR1 and CDR2 from the germline V gene are LNHDA and SQIVND (reference sequence). The CDR3 spells CASRRTGVTEAFF. CDR3 coding DNA: TGTGCCAGTAGACGGACAGGGGTTACTGAAGCTTTCTTT.